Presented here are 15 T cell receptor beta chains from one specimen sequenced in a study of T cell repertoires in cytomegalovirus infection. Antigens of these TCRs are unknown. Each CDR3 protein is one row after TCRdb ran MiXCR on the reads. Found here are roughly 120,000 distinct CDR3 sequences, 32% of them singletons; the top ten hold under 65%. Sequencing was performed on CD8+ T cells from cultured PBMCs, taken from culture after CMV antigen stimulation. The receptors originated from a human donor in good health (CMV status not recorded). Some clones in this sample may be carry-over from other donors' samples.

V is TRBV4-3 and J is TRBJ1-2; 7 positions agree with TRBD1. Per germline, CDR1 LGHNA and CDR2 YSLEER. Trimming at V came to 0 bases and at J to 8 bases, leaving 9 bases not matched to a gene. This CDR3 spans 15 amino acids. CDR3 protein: CASSQERGRVEGYTF. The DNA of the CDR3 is TGCGCCAGCAGCCAAGAGAGGGGGCGCGTTGAAGGCTACACCTTC.

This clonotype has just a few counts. CDR3 in amino acids: CASSLVERYQETQYF. The CDR3 DNA is TGTGCCAGCAGCTTAGTAGAGCGGTACCAAGAGACCCAGTACTTC. The chain carries TRBV5-6 and TRBJ2-5; possibly TRBD2 for D (5 bases). Germline-derived CDR1 and CDR2 are SGHDT and YYEEEE. This CDR3 has 15 residues. The V gene lost 2 bases and the J gene lost 0 bases, with 11 bases spanning the gap. Full variable domain (outside the CDR3, taken from reference TRBV5-6 and TRBJ2-5): DAGVTQSPTHLIKTRGQQVTLRCSPKSGHDTVSWYQQALGQGPQFIFQYYEEEERQRGNFPDRFSGHQFPNYSSELNVNALLLGDSALYLCASSLVERYQETQYFGPGTRLLVL.

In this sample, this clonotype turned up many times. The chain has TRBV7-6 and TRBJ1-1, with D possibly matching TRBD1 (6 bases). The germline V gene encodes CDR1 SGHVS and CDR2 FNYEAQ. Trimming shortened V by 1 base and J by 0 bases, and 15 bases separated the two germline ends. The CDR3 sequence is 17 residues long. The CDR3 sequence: CASSLDRRGVVNTEAFF. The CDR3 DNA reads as TGTGCCAGCAGCTTAGACAGGAGGGGGGTAGTGAACACTGAAGCTTTCTTT.

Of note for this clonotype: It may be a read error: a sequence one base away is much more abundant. The CDR3, as DNA: TGCAATGCCCCGGGGGGATCCTACGAGCAGTACTTC. Protein sequence: CNAPGGSYEQYF. The J gene is TRBJ2-7, the V gene TRBV20-1; 7 positions agree with TRBD2. Germline V gene sequence: CDR1 DFQATT, CDR2 SNEGSKA (reference sequence). The CDR3 length is 12 residues.

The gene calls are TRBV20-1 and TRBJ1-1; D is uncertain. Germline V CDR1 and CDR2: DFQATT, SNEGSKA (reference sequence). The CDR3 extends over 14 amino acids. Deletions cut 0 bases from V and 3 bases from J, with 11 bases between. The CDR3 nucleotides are TGCAGTGCTAGAGATCCAGGATCCGACACTGAAGCTTTCTTT. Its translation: CSARDPGSDTEAFF.

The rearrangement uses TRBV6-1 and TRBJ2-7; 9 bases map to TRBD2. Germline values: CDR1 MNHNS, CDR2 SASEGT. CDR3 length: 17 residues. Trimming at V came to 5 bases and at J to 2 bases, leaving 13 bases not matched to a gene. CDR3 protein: CASSPRTSEGLPYEQYF. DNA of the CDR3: TGTGCCAGCAGTCCTCGGACTAGCGAGGGCCTCCCCTACGAGCAGTACTTC.

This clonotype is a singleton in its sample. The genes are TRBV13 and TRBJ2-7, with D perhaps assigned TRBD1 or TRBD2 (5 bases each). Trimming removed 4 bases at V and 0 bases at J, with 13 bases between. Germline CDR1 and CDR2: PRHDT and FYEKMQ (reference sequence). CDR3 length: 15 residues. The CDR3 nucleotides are TGTGCCAGCAGCTCCCGGGACGGATACTCCTACGAGCAGTACTTC. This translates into CASSSRDGYSYEQYF.

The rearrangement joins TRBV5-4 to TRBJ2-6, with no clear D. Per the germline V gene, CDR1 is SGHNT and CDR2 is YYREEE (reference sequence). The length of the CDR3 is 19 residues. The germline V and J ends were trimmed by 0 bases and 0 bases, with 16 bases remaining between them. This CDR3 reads CASSLGWADLGSGANVLTF. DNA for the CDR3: TGTGCCAGCAGCTTGGGGTGGGCGGATTTGGGCTCTGGGGCCAACGTCCTGACTTTC.

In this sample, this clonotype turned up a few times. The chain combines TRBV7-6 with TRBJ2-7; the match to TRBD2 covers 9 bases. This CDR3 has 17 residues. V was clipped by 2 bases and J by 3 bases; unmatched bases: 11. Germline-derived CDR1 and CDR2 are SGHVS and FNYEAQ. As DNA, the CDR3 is TGTGCCAGCAGCTTAAAAGCTCAGCGGGGGGCTAACTACGAGCAGTACTTC. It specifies CASSLKAQRGANYEQYF.

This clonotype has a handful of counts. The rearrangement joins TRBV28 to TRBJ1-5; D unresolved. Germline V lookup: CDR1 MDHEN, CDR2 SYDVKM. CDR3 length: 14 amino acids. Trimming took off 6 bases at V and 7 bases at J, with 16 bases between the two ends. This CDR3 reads CASSGPGAGQPQHF. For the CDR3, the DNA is TGTGCCAGCAGCGGACCAGGTGCGGGACAGCCCCAGCATTTT.

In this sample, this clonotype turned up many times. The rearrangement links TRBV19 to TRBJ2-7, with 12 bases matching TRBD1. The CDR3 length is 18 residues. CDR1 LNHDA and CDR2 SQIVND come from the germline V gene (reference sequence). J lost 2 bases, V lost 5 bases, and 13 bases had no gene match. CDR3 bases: TGTGCCAGTAGTCCTACTCCGGGACAGGGGGCACTCCCCTACGAGCAGTACTTC. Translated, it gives CASSPTPGQGALPYEQYF.

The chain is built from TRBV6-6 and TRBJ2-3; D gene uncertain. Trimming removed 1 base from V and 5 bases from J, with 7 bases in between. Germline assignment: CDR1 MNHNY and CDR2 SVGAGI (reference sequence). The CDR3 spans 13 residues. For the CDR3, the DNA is TGTGCCAGCAGTTACTTCCATCAAGATACGCAGTATTTT. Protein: CASSYFHQDTQYF.

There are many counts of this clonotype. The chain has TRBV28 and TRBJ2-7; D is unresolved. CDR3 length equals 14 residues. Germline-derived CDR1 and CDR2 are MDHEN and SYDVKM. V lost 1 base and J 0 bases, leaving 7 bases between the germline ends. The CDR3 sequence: CASSLSRSSYEQYF. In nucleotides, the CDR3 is TGTGCCAGCAGTTTATCTCGGAGCTCCTACGAGCAGTACTTC.

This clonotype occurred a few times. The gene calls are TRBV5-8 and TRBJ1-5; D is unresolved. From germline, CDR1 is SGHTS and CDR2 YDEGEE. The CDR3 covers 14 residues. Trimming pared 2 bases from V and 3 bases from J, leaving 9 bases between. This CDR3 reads CASSFGSYNQPQHF. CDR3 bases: TGTGCCAGCAGCTTTGGCAGCTACAATCAGCCCCAGCATTTT.

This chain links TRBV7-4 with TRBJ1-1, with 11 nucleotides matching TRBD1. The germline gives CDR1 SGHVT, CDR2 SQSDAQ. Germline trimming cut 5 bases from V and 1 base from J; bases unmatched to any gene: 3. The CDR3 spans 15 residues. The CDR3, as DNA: TGTGCCAGCAGCCATGGGACAGGGGGGAACACTGAAGCTTTCTTT. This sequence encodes CASSHGTGGNTEAFF.